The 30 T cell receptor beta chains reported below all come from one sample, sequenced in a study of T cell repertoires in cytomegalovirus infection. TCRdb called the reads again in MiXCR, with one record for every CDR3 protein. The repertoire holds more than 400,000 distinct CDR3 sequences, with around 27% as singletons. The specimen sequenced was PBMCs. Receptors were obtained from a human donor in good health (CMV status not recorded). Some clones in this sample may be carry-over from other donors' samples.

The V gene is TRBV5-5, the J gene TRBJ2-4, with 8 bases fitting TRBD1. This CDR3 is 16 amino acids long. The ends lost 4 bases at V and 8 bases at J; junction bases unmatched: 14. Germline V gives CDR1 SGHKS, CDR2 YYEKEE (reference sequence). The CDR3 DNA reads TGTGCCAGCAGCCCTGACGGACAGGGCCGGTGGGACATTCAGTACTTC. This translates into CASSPDGQGRWDIQYF.

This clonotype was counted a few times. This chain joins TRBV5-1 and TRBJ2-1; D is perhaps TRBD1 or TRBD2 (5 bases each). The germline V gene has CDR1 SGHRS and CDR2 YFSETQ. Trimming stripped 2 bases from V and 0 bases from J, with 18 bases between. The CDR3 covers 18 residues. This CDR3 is CASSFGLRASSSYNEQFF. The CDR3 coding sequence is TGCGCCAGCAGCTTTGGACTCAGGGCCTCAAGCTCCTACAATGAGCAGTTCTTC.

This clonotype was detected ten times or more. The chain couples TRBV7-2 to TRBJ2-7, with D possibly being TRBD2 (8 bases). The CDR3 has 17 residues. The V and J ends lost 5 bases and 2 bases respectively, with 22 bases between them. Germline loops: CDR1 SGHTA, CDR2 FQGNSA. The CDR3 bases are TGTGCCAGCAGCCCGGGAGGGGGCTTTAAAGGTCCCTACGAGCAGTACGTC. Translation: CASSPGGGFKGPYEQYV.

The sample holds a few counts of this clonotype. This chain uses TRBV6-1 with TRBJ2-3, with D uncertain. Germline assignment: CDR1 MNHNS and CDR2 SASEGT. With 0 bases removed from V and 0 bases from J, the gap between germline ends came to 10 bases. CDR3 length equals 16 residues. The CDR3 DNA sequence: TGTGCCAGCAGTGAAGCGTGGTTTAAGAGCACAGATACGCAGTATTTT. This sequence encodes CASSEAWFKSTDTQYF.

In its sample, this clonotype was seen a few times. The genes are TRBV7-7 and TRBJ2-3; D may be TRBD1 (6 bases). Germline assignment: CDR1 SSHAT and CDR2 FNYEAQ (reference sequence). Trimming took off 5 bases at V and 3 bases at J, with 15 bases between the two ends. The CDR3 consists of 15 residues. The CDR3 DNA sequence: TGTGCCAGCAGCCCGGGTCAGGGGTGGACAGATACGCAGTATTTT. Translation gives CASSPGQGWTDTQYF.

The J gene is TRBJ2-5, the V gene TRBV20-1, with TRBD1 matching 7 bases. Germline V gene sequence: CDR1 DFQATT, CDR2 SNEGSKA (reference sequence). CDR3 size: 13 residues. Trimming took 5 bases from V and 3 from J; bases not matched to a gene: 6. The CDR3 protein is CSAPGQREETQYF. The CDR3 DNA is TGCAGTGCTCCGGGACAGCGAGAAGAGACCCAGTACTTC.

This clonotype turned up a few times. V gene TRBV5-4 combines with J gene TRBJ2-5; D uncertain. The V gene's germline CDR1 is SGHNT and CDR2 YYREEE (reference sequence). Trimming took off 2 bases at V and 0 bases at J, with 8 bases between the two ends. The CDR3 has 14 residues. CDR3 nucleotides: TGTGCCAGCAGCTTTGGAACTAACCAAGAGACCCAGTACTTC. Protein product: CASSFGTNQETQYF.

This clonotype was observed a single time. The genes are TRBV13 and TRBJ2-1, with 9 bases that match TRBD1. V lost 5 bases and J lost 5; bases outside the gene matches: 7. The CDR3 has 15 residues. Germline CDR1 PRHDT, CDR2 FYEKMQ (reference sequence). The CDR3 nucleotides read TGTGCCAGCAGCCTACCCACAGGGGGCCACAATGAGCAGTTCTTC. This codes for CASSLPTGGHNEQFF.

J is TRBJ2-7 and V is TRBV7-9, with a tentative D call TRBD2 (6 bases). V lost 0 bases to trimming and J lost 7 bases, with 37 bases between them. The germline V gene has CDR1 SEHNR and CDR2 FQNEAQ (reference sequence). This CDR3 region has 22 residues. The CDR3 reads CASSLATVDWPRDGGGTREQYF. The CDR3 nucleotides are TGTGCCAGCAGCTTAGCGACCGTGGACTGGCCAAGGGATGGTGGCGGGACTCGGGAGCAGTACTTC.

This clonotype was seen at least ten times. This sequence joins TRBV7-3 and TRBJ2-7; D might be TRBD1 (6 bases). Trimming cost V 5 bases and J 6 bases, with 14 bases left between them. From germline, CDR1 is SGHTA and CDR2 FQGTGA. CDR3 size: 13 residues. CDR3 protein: CASSPGANGEQYF. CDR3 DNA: TGTGCCAGCAGCCCAGGGGCTAATGGCGAGCAGTACTTC.

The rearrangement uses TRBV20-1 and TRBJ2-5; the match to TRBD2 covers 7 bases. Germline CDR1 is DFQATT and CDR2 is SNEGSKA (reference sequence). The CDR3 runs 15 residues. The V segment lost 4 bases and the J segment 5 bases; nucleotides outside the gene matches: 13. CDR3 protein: CSAKIGTILRETQYF. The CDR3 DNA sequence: TGCAGTGCTAAGATCGGGACTATCCTCCGCGAGACCCAGTACTTC.

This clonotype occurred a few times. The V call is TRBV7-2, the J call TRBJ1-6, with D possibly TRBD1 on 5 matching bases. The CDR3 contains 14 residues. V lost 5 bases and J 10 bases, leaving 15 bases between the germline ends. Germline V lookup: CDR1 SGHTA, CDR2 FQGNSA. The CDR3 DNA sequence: TGTGCCAGCAGCGTTCCTGGGGGTGGGTCACCCCTCCACTTT. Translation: CASSVPGGGSPLHF. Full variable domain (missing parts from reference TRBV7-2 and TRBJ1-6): GAGVSQSPSNKVTEKGKDVELRCDPISGHTALYWYRQSLGQGLEFLIYFQGNSAPDKSGLPSDRFSAERTGGSVSTLTIQRTQQEDSAVYLCASSVPGGGSPLHFGNGTRLTVT.

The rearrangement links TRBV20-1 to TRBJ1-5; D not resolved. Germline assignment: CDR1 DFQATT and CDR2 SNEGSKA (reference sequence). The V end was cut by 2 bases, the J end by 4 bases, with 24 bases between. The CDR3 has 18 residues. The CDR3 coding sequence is TGCAGTGCTAGAACCAGCGTAGTAGGCAAGGATCTTAATCAGCCCCAGCATTTT. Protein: CSARTSVVGKDLNQPQHF.

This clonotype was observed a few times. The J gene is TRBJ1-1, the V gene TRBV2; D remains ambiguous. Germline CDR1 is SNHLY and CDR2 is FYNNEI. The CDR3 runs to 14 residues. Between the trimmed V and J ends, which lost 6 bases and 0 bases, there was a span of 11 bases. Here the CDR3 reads CASRPSFLNTEAFF. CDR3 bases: TGTGCCAGCAGACCGTCCTTCTTGAACACTGAAGCTTTCTTT.

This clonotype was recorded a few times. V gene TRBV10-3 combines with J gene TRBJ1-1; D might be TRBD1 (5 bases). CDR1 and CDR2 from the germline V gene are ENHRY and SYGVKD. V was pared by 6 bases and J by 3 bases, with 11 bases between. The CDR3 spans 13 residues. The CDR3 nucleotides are TGTGCCATCAGCGGGGGAGGGGACACTGAAGCTTTCTTT. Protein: CAISGGGDTEAFF.

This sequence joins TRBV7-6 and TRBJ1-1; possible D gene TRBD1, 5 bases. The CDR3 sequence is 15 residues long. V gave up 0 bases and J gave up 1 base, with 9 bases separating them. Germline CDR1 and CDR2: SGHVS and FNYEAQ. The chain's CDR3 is CASSLAWGENTEAFF. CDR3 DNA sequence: TGTGCCAGCAGCTTAGCTTGGGGGGAGAACACTGAAGCTTTCTTT.

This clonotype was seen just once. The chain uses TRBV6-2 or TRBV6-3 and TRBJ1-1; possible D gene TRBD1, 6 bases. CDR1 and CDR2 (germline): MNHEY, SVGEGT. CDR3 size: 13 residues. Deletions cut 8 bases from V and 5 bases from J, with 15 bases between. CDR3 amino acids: CASHLQGGTEAFF. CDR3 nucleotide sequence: TGTGCCAGCCACCTACAGGGAGGAACTGAAGCTTTCTTT.

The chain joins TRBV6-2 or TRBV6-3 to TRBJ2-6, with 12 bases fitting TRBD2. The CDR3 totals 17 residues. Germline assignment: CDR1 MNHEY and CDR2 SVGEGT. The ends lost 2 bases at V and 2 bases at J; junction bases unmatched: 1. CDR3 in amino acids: CASSYASGRAGANVLTF. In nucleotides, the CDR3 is TGTGCCAGCAGTTACGCTAGCGGGAGGGCTGGGGCCAACGTCCTGACTTTC.

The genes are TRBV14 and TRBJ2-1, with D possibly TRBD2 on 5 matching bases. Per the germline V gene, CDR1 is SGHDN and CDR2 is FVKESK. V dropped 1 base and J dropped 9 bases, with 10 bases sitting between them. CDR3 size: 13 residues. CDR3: CASSQVIGIEQFF. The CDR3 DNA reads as TGTGCCAGCAGCCAAGTTATCGGGATTGAGCAGTTCTTC.

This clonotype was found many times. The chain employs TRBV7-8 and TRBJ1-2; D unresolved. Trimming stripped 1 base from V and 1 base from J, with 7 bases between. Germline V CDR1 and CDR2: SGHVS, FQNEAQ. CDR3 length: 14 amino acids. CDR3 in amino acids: CASSLGRSNYGYTF. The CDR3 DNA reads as TGTGCCAGCAGCTTAGGACGGAGTAACTATGGCTACACCTTC.

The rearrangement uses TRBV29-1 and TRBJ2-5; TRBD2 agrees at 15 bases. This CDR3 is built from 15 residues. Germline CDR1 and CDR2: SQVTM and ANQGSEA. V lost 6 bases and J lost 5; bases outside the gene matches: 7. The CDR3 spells CSVSGLAGGHETQYF. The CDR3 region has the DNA TGCAGCGTATCCGGACTAGCGGGAGGGCATGAGACCCAGTACTTC.

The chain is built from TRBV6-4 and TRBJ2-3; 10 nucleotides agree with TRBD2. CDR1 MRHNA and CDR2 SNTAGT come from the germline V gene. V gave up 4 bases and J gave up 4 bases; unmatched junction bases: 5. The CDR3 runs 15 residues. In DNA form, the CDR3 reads TGTGCCAGCAGTGCTAGCGGGAGTCTCGCAGATACGCAGTATTTT. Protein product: CASSASGSLADTQYF.

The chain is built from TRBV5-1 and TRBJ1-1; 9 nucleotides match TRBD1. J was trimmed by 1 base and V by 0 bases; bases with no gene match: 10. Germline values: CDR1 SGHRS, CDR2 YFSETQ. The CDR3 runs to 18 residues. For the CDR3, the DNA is TGCGCCAGCAGCTTGGAGACAGGGGGAGAATGGGGGAACACTGAAGCTTTCTTT. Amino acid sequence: CASSLETGGEWGNTEAFF.

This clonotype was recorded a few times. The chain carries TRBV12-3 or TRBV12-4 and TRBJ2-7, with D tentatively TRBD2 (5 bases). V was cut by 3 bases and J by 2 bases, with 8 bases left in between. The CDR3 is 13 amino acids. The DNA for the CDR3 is TGTGCCAGCAGTTTGGAGGTAGCCTACGAGCAGTACGTC. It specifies CASSLEVAYEQYV.

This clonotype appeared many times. The CDR3: CASVSTEAFF. The CDR3, as DNA: TGTGCCAGTGTTAGCACTGAAGCTTTCTTT. The chain employs TRBV7-6 and TRBJ1-1, with D unresolved. With 9 bases removed from V and 4 bases from J, the gap between germline ends came to 6 bases. The CDR3 totals 10 residues. Germline V gives CDR1 SGHVS, CDR2 FNYEAQ.

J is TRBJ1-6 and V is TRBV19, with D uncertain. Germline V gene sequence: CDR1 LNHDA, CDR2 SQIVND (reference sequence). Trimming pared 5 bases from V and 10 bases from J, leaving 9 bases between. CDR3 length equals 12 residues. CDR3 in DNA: TGTGCCAGTAGTGTCGGGGAATCACCCCTCCACTTT. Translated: CASSVGESPLHF.

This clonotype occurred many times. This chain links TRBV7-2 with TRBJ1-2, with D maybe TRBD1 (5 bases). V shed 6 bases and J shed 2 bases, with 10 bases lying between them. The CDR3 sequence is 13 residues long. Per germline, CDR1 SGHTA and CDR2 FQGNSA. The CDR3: CASRTDQNYGYTF. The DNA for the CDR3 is TGTGCCAGCAGGACAGACCAAAACTATGGCTACACCTTC. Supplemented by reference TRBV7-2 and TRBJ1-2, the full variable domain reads GAGVSQSPSNKVTEKGKDVELRCDPISGHTALYWYRQSLGQGLEFLIYFQGNSAPDKSGLPSDRFSAERTGGSVSTLTIQRTQQEDSAVYLCASRTDQNYGYTFGSGTRLTVV.

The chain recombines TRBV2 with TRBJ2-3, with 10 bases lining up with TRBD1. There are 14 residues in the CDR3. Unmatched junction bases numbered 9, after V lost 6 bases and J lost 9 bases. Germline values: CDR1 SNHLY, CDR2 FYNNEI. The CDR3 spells CASSRTGGSSTQYF. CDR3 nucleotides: TGTGCCAGCAGCCGGACAGGGGGATCCTCGACGCAGTATTTT.

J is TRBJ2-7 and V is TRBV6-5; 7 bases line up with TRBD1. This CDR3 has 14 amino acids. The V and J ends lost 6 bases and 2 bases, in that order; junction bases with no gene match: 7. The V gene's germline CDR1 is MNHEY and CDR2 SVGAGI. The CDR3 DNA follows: TGTGCCAGCAGCATAAACAGGGGAGCCTACGAGCAGTACGTC. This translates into CASSINRGAYEQYV.

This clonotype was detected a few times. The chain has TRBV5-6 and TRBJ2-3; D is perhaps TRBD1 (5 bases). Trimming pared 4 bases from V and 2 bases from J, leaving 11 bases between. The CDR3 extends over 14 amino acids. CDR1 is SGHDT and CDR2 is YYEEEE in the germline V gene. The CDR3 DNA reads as TGTGCCAGCAGCCTAGGACAACCCACAGATACGCAGTATTTT. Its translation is CASSLGQPTDTQYF. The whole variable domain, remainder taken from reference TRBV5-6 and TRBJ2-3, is DAGVTQSPTHLIKTRGQQVTLRCSPKSGHDTVSWYQQALGQGPQFIFQYYEEEERQRGNFPDRFSGHQFPNYSSELNVNALLLGDSALYLCASSLGQPTDTQYFGPGTRLTVL.